This entry lists 21 T cell receptor beta chains sequenced from one sample in a study of PD-L1 blockade in urothelial cancer. Method: immunoSEQ multiplex PCR; TCRdb's copy keeps in-frame clones and lacks some. The sample lists about 81,000 clones, roughly 90% occurring once. Sequenced here: PBMCs, sampled around atezolizumab (anti-PD-L1) treatment. These receptors were obtained from a man aged 55 to 69 with urothelial cancer.

The chain links TRBV5-8 to TRBJ1-5; 10 bases align to TRBD1. Germline V gives CDR1 SGHTS, CDR2 YDEGEE. The V gene end was trimmed by 4 bases and the J gene end by 3 bases; junction bases not matched to a gene: 7. The CDR3 covers 16 residues. The chain's CDR3 is CASSRTGGLFNQPQHF. The CDR3 DNA sequence: TGTGCCAGCAGCAGGACAGGGGGGTTATTCAATCAGCCCCAGCATTTT.

The chain recombines TRBV4-2 with TRBJ1-1, with 9 bases identical to TRBD1. The CDR3 has 14 residues. Germline values: CDR1 LGHNA, CDR2 YNFKEQ. The trim removed 3 bases at V and 5 bases at J, leaving 4 bases unmatched. CDR3 loop: CASSQTGGQTEAFF. CDR3 in DNA: TGTGCCAGCAGCCAGACAGGGGGACAGACTGAAGCTTTCTTT.

This clone was counted between two and nine times. The genes are TRBV5-3 and TRBJ2-1, with D hard to call. TRBV5-3 is noted as an ORF with a role that remains uncertain. V was cut by 4 bases and J by 9 bases, with 8 bases left in between. The CDR3 covers 11 residues. This CDR3 reads CARSICGEQFF. DNA of the CDR3: TGTGCCAGAAGCATCTGCGGTGAGCAGTTCTTC.

This clone showed up just once. J is TRBJ2-1 and V is TRBV4-3, with D possibly TRBD1 on 5 matching bases. Trimming shortened V by 3 bases and J by 6 bases, and 15 bases separated the two germline ends. CDR3 length equals 15 residues. CDR1 is LGHNA and CDR2 is YSLEER in the germline V gene. CDR3 DNA sequence: TGCGCCAGCAGCCAGCAACAAGGGGCGCGCAATGAGCAGTTCTTC. As protein: CASSQQQGARNEQFF.

The rearrangement joins TRBV7-9 to TRBJ1-2; D is possibly TRBD1 (6 bases). Germline V gene data show CDR1 as SEHNR and CDR2 as FQNEAQ (reference sequence). The CDR3 is made up of 16 amino acids. V was cut by 7 bases and J by 5 bases, with 23 bases left in between. CDR3 nucleotides: TGTGCCAGCACTGCCGTGGGGGGGCAGCTCGGTTATGGCTACACCTTC. It yields the protein CASTAVGGQLGYGYTF. Variable domain in full (rest from reference TRBV7-9 and TRBJ1-2): DTGVSQNPRHKITKRGQNVTFRCDPISEHNRLYWYRQTLGQGPEFLTYFQNEAQLEKSRLLSDRFSAERPKGSFSTLEIQRTEQGDSAMYLCASTAVGGQLGYGYTFGSGTRLTVV.

This clone was detected once. The V call is TRBV9, the J call TRBJ1-6; 10 positions match TRBD1. The CDR3 runs 17 residues. Germline V gene data show CDR1 as SGDLS and CDR2 as YYNGEE. V lost 2 bases, J lost 6 bases, and 8 bases stayed unmatched. This chain's CDR3 is CASSVGTGESGNSPLHF. The CDR3, as DNA: TGTGCCAGCAGCGTGGGGACAGGGGAAAGTGGTAATTCACCCCTCCACTTT.

The chain couples TRBV28 to TRBJ2-3; 7 nucleotides agree with TRBD2. This CDR3 is built from 13 residues. The J segment lost 4 bases and the V segment lost 8 bases, leaving 6 bases of the junction unmatched. Germline V CDR1 and CDR2: MDHEN, SYDVKM. The CDR3 protein is CASSSGIPDTQYF. CDR3 DNA sequence: TGTGCCAGCTCCAGCGGGATCCCAGATACGCAGTATTTT.

The genes are TRBV30 and TRBJ2-3, with 9 bases identical to TRBD2. CDR3 length: 14 amino acids. Unmatched junction bases numbered 2, after V lost 0 bases and J lost 4 bases. Germline assignment: CDR1 GTSNPN and CDR2 SVGIG (reference sequence). CDR3 protein: CAWSVVAGADTQYF. The CDR3 region has the DNA TGTGCCTGGAGTGTCGTAGCGGGAGCAGATACGCAGTATTTT.

The chain links TRBV6-6 to TRBJ2-3; D is undetermined. Trimming took off 1 base at V and 6 bases at J, with 5 bases between the two ends. The CDR3 covers 12 residues. The germline CDR1 and CDR2 sequences are MNHNY and SVGAGI (reference sequence). The CDR3 DNA sequence: TGTGCCAGCAGTTACTTGGCTGATACGCAGTATTTT. Its translation is CASSYLADTQYF.

This chain joins TRBV6-1 and TRBJ2-3, with 9 bases matching TRBD2. Germline trimming cut 0 bases from V and 1 base from J; bases unmatched to any gene: 5. Germline loops: CDR1 MNHNS, CDR2 SASEGT. The CDR3 covers 17 residues. CDR3 region: CASSEARGGPRTDTQYF. The CDR3 nucleotides are TGTGCCAGCAGTGAAGCGCGGGGGGGGCCCCGCACAGATACGCAGTATTTT.

This chain uses TRBV19 with TRBJ1-2; 10 bases are shared with TRBD1. The V and J ends lost 6 bases and 6 bases, in that order; junction bases with no gene match: 7. The CDR3 has 14 amino acids. The V gene's germline CDR1 is LNHDA and CDR2 SQIVND (reference sequence). This CDR3 is CASRSTGGIDGYTF. CDR3 nucleotides: TGTGCCAGTAGATCGACAGGGGGCATAGATGGCTACACCTTC.

This clone was observed once. This chain links TRBV6-5 with TRBJ1-6; D might be TRBD1 (6 bases). V lost 7 bases, J lost 10 bases, and 17 bases lay in between. The CDR3 totals 14 residues. The germline gives CDR1 MNHEY, CDR2 SVGAGI. CDR3 nucleotide sequence: TGTGCCAGCAAATATGGGGGGGCTGCATCACCCCTCCACTTT. Amino acid sequence: CASKYGGAASPLHF.

V is TRBV4-3 and J is TRBJ1-1; a weak D match, TRBD1 (6 bases). V was trimmed by 7 bases and J by 4 bases, leaving 16 bases between them. Germline CDR1 reads LGHNA; CDR2 reads YSLEER. This CDR3 comprises 14 residues. The CDR3 DNA reads as TGCGCCAGCACACCAACAGGGTCGCGCACTGAAGCTTTCTTT. It codes for CASTPTGSRTEAFF.

V and J are TRBV4-1 and TRBJ2-5; a possible D gene is TRBD1 (6 bases). Trimming took 1 base from V and 4 from J, leaving 19 bases between them. The germline V gene has CDR1 MGHRA and CDR2 YSYEKL. The CDR3 is 17 amino acids. CDR3 amino acids: CASSQGWGPRKGETQYF. CDR3 nucleotides: TGCGCCAGCAGCCAAGGATGGGGGCCCCGAAAAGGAGAGACCCAGTACTTC.

V is TRBV5-4 and J is TRBJ2-3; D is perhaps TRBD2 (5 bases). V shed 4 bases and J shed 0 bases, with 12 bases lying between them. The CDR3 covers 15 residues. Looked up from germline, CDR1 is SGHNT and CDR2 is YYREEE (reference sequence). DNA for the CDR3: TGTGCCAGCAGCCAGAGGGCTACTAGCACAGATACGCAGTATTTT. Protein: CASSQRATSTDTQYF.

The chain uses TRBV19 and TRBJ2-7, with D possibly matching TRBD1 (6 bases). The germline gives CDR1 LNHDA, CDR2 SQIVND (reference sequence). The V end was cut by 5 bases, the J end by 0 bases, with 14 bases between. The CDR3 runs to 15 residues. CDR3 sequence (DNA): TGTGCCAGTAGTCCTTTGGGGGCTAACTCCTACGAGCAGTACTTC. It encodes CASSPLGANSYEQYF.

The rearrangement links TRBV28 to TRBJ2-7; D unresolved. CDR3 length equals 15 residues. Germline CDR1 reads MDHEN; CDR2 reads SYDVKM. Trimming cost V 4 bases and J 2 bases, with 15 bases left between them. The CDR3 region has the DNA TGTGCCAGCAGTTCCCCCCAGGATGCTACCTACGAGCAGTACTTC. Its protein product is CASSSPQDATYEQYF.

The J gene is TRBJ1-6, the V gene TRBV4-2; the D is unclear. CDR3 length: 15 residues. Between the trimmed V and J ends, which lost 0 bases and 10 bases, there was a span of 13 bases. The germline CDR1 and CDR2 sequences are LGHNA and YNFKEQ. The CDR3 region is CASSQELGRRSPLHF. As DNA, the CDR3 is TGTGCCAGCAGCCAAGAACTTGGGAGACGCTCACCCCTCCACTTT.

This clone was counted between two and nine times. The gene calls are TRBV30 and TRBJ1-5; possible D gene TRBD1, 5 bases. Germline assignment: CDR1 GTSNPN and CDR2 SVGIG (reference sequence). V gave up 2 bases and J gave up 0 bases, with 11 bases separating them. The CDR3 sequence is 15 residues long. CDR3 DNA sequence: TGTGCCTGGAGTTTAGGGGTAGATAGCAATCAGCCCCAGCATTTT. Encoded protein: CAWSLGVDSNQPQHF.

The chain is built from TRBV5-4 and TRBJ2-2, with 7 bases lining up with TRBD1. In germline, CDR1 is SGHNT, CDR2 YYREEE (reference sequence). V dropped 0 bases and J dropped 6; count of bases not matched to a gene: 11. The CDR3 length is 17 residues. CDR3 nucleotide sequence: TGTGCCAGCAGCTTGGAGCCGGGACAGATAAAGCCCGGGGAGCTGTTTTTT. Its translation is CASSLEPGQIKPGELFF.

This sequence joins TRBV13 and TRBJ1-2; maybe TRBD1 (6 bases). The CDR3 sequence is 16 residues long. Trimming removed 5 bases from V and 2 bases from J, with 18 bases in between. Germline V gene data show CDR1 as PRHDT and CDR2 as FYEKMQ (reference sequence). CDR3 DNA sequence: TGTGCCAGCAGCCCCGCCGGGACATTCGGCAACTATGGCTACACCTTC. Encoded protein: CASSPAGTFGNYGYTF. The full variable domain, rest sourced from reference TRBV13 and TRBJ1-2, is AAGVIQSPRHLIKEKRETATLKCYPIPRHDTVYWYQQGPGQDPQFLISFYEKMQSDKGSIPDRFSAQQFSDYHSELNMSSLELGDSALYFCASSPAGTFGNYGYTFGSGTRLTVV.